Following are 13 T cell receptor beta chains from one sample sequenced in a study of Ad26.COV2.S vaccination and SARS-CoV-2 variants (dated by TCRdb to the early 2020s). Libraries were made using the immunoSEQ multiplex PCR assay. TCRdb mirrors the immuneACCESS table, restricted to in-frame sequences. Some clones are absent from its copies; in checked studies, under half trace to an unresolved V gene, and the reason for the others is unknown. The sample profile shows about 440,000 clones; roughly 91% of them were found once. The ten largest clones take up around 4.5% of the sample. This sample's treatment or condition label indicates: about 20 received Ad26.COV2.S at low or high dose, single or two shots; about 5 received placebo; per-sample allocation not given. Repertoires of vaccine and placebo recipients were sequenced from samples taken on day 63 after the first injection. The starting material was peripheral blood, obtained in a trial of Ad26.COV2.S vaccine versus placebo. These receptors were obtained from a person between 18 and 65 years old who received the Ad26.COV2.S COVID-19 vaccine or a placebo.

V and J are TRBV27 and TRBJ2-7; 7 nucleotides align to TRBD2. This CDR3 has 15 amino acids. V trimming: 5 bases; J trimming: 2 bases; junction bases outside the gene matches: 9. Germline CDR1 and CDR2: MNHEY and SMNVEV (reference sequence). The CDR3 sequence is CASSPSQAGAYEQYF. In nucleotides, the CDR3 is TGTGCCAGCAGTCCCTCCCAGGCGGGAGCCTACGAGCAGTACTTC.

There are a few counts of this clone. This chain connects TRBV5-8 to TRBJ2-3, with D unclear. Germline CDR1 reads SGHTS; CDR2 reads YDEGEE. This CDR3 is built from 9 residues. Trimming removed 0 bases at V and 13 bases at J, with 3 bases between. CDR3 sequence reads: CASSLAEYF. The CDR3 DNA reads as TGTGCCAGCAGCTTGGCAGAGTATTTT.

This sequence joins TRBV19 and TRBJ1-5; 7 nucleotides match TRBD1. V dropped 7 bases and J dropped 4; count of bases not matched to a gene: 10. The CDR3 consists of 15 residues. CDR1 is LNHDA and CDR2 is SQIVND in the germline V gene (reference sequence). The CDR3 bases are TGTGCCAGTACCGGGACAGCGGGTGCAAATCAGCCCCAGCATTTT. Encoded protein: CASTGTAGANQPQHF.

V and J are TRBV19 and TRBJ2-1, with 8 bases fitting TRBD2. CDR3 length: 15 amino acids. Per germline, CDR1 LNHDA and CDR2 SQIVND (reference sequence). Losses at the gene ends were 4 bases for V and 9 bases for J; bases not matched to a gene: 11. CDR3 region: CASSTISGRRGEQFF. The CDR3 DNA reads TGTGCCAGTAGTACTATAAGCGGGAGACGGGGTGAGCAGTTCTTC.

The chain has TRBV7-3 and TRBJ2-1; 8 bases align to TRBD2. This CDR3 spans 15 amino acids. After removal of 5 bases from V and 2 bases from J, the junction contained 5 bases not matched to a gene. The germline V gene encodes CDR1 SGHTA and CDR2 FQGTGA. CDR3 coding DNA: TGTGCCAGCAGCGGTATAGCGGGACCCTACAATGAGCAGTTCTTC. Translation gives CASSGIAGPYNEQFF. The full variable domain, rest sourced from reference TRBV7-3 and TRBJ2-1, is GAGVSQTPSNKVTEKGKYVELRCDPISGHTALYWYRQSLGQGPEFLIYFQGTGAADDSGLPNDRFFAVRPEGSVSTLKIQRTERGDSAVYLCASSGIAGPYNEQFFGPGTRLTVL.

The CDR3 loop is CASSLSLGVYNSPLHF. The CDR3 DNA sequence: TGTGCCAGCAGCTTGTCTCTCGGGGTGTATAATTCACCCCTCCACTTT. The chain recombines TRBV5-5 with TRBJ1-6, with D unresolved. In germline, CDR1 is SGHKS, CDR2 YYEKEE (reference sequence). The CDR3 runs to 16 residues. V was clipped by 1 base and J by 4 bases, with 12 bases between them.

The genes are TRBV12-3 or TRBV12-4 and TRBJ1-1; D call uncertain. V was clipped by 1 base and J by 8 bases, with 11 bases between them. This CDR3 contains 13 residues. This CDR3 reads CASSLGSQAEAFF. The CDR3 DNA reads as TGTGCCAGCAGTTTAGGTTCGCAGGCAGAAGCTTTCTTT.

The J gene is TRBJ1-2, the V gene TRBV3-1 (or the pseudogene TRBV3-2), with D possibly TRBD1 on 5 matching bases. The CDR3 extends over 14 amino acids. V dropped 1 base and J dropped 4 bases, with 10 bases sitting between them. The V gene's germline CDR1 is LGHDT and CDR2 YNNKEL (reference sequence). The chain's CDR3 is CASSQGRGSYGYTF. CDR3 DNA: TGTGCCAGCAGCCAAGGTCGGGGGAGCTATGGCTACACCTTC.

The V call is TRBV5-4, the J call TRBJ2-7; D remains unclear. The CDR3 is made up of 14 amino acids. CDR1 and CDR2 from the germline V gene are SGHNT and YYREEE (reference sequence). V shed 4 bases and J shed 0 bases, with 11 bases lying between them. The CDR3 region has the DNA TGTGCCAGCAGCGAATGGGGTCCCTCCTACGAGCAGTACTTC. Its translation is CASSEWGPSYEQYF.

The rearrangement links TRBV5-5 to TRBJ2-7; 7 positions match TRBD2. The ends lost 2 bases at V and 0 bases at J; junction bases unmatched: 2. CDR3 length: 14 residues. Germline lookup yields CDR1 SGHKS and CDR2 YYEKEE (reference sequence). The CDR3 nucleotides are TGTGCCAGCAGCTTAGCGGGGAGCTCCTACGAGCAGTACTTC. It specifies CASSLAGSSYEQYF.

The V call is TRBV19, the J call TRBJ1-1; tentative D call: TRBD1 (6 bases). V was trimmed by 2 bases and J by 11 bases, leaving 12 bases between them. This CDR3 has 12 amino acids. Germline V gene lookup returns CDR1 LNHDA and CDR2 SQIVND (reference sequence). The CDR3, as DNA: TGTGCCAGTAGTATATACGGGGGGGCGGCTTTCTTT. Amino acids: CASSIYGGAAFF.

CDR3 nucleotide sequence: TGTGCCAGCAGCTTAATGCAGAGCAATCAGCCCCAGCATTTT. Translation: CASSLMQSNQPQHF. The genes are TRBV7-2 and TRBJ1-5, with D uncertain. Germline V gene sequence: CDR1 SGHTA, CDR2 FQGNSA. The CDR3 extends over 14 amino acids. The V end lost 2 bases, the J end lost 1 base, and 6 bases lay between the germline ends.

V is TRBV28 and J is TRBJ2-7; a weak D match, TRBD1 (6 bases). The ends were cut back, 5 bases at V and 5 bases at J, with 25 bases in the middle. Germline V gives CDR1 MDHEN, CDR2 SYDVKM. This CDR3 has 17 residues. CDR3 coding DNA: TGTGCCAGCAGTCACCGGGGCAGGGGCCCGGGTCGGGACGAGCAGTACTTC. Encoded protein: CASSHRGRGPGRDEQYF.